A single sample is the source of the 23 T cell receptor beta chains below, sequenced in a study of blood T cell repertoires in COVID-19. Profiling relied on immunoSEQ multiplex PCR, and the TCRdb table lists in-frame clones only, not all of them. Among 300,000 to 400,000 clones listed, about 89% were seen once. Specimen: PBMCs or T cells enriched from blood (not recorded which). These receptors all stem from a man in his fifties or sixties who had recovered from COVID-19.

This chain connects TRBV7-2 to TRBJ1-2, with D uncertain. Trimming stripped 5 bases from V and 3 bases from J, with 16 bases between. CDR1 is SGHTA, CDR2 FQGNSA, per germline. This CDR3 contains 15 residues. As DNA, the CDR3 is TGTGCCAGCAGCCCGCTCAGACGGAGCCACTATGGCTACACCTTC. It codes for CASSPLRRSHYGYTF.

The CDR3 is CASSIGDRTYEQYF. CDR3 nucleotides: TGTGCCAGTAGTATAGGGGACAGGACCTACGAGCAGTACTTC. The V and J genes are TRBV19 and TRBJ2-7; TRBD1 matches at 8 bases. The CDR3 runs to 14 residues. Germline V CDR1 and CDR2: LNHDA, SQIVND (reference sequence). V dropped 1 base and J dropped 2; count of bases not matched to a gene: 1.

This sequence joins TRBV19 and TRBJ2-5, with 8 bases aligning to TRBD2. The length of the CDR3 is 15 residues. Germline V gene sequence: CDR1 LNHDA, CDR2 SQIVND (reference sequence). The V and J ends lost 2 bases and 5 bases, in that order; junction bases with no gene match: 7. For the CDR3, the DNA is TGTGCCAGTAGTATACGAGCGGGAGCTGCGGAGACCCAGTACTTC. This gives the protein CASSIRAGAAETQYF.

The chain couples TRBV5-1 to TRBJ1-1, with 8 positions matching TRBD1. The CDR3 covers 15 residues. The germline V gene encodes CDR1 SGHRS and CDR2 YFSETQ. Trimming removed 4 bases from V and 1 base from J; junction bases left unmatched: 6. CDR3 sequence: CASSREGTGNTEAFF. CDR3 nucleotides: TGCGCCAGCAGCAGAGAGGGGACAGGGAACACTGAAGCTTTCTTT.

The J gene is TRBJ2-1, the V gene TRBV5-1; 8 bases are a match to TRBD2. The CDR3 extends over 17 amino acids. Germline loops: CDR1 SGHRS, CDR2 YFSETQ. V trimming: 0 bases; J trimming: 8 bases; junction bases outside the gene matches: 13. CDR3 in DNA: TGCGCCAGCAGCTTGGGGGCTGCGGGAGGACCGGGGGATGAGCAGTTCTTC. Translated, it gives CASSLGAAGGPGDEQFF.

The V and J genes are TRBV2 and TRBJ2-7, with 10 bases matching TRBD2. V was pared by 1 base and J by 5 bases, with 5 bases of the junction left unmatched. The CDR3 has 15 amino acids. CDR1 and CDR2 (germline): SNHLY, FYNNEI. The CDR3 DNA follows: TGTGCCAGCAGTGAAGATCTAGCGGGAGTGAACGAGCAGTACTTC. Translating it yields CASSEDLAGVNEQYF. Complete variable domain (other parts from reference TRBV2 and TRBJ2-7): EPEVTQTPSHQVTQMGQEVILRCVPISNHLYFYWYRQILGQKVEFLVSFYNNEISEKSEIFDDQFSVERPDGSNFTLKIRSTKLEDSAMYFCASSEDLAGVNEQYFGPGTRLTVT.

The chain joins TRBV7-4 to TRBJ2-2; D unresolved. CDR1 is SGHVT, CDR2 SQSDAQ, per germline. V lost 7 bases and J lost 1, with 13 bases in between. The CDR3 covers 15 residues. The CDR3 loop is CASTNVRVNTGELFF. In DNA form, the CDR3 reads TGTGCCAGCACCAACGTCCGGGTGAACACCGGGGAGCTGTTTTTT. Using reference TRBV7-4 and TRBJ2-2 for the parts outside the CDR3, the full variable domain is GAGVSQSPRYKVAKRGRDVALRCDSISGHVTLYWYRQTLGQGSEVLTYSQSDAQRDKSGRPSGRFSAERPERSVSTLKIQRTEQGDSAVYLCASTNVRVNTGELFFGEGSRLTVL.

The V and J genes are TRBV30 and TRBJ2-3; no reliable D call. The length of the CDR3 is 13 residues. Per the germline V gene, CDR1 is GTSNPN and CDR2 is SVGIG (reference sequence). V lost 1 base to trimming and J lost 4 bases, with 9 bases between them. CDR3 in amino acids: CAWSAASPDTQYF. The CDR3 DNA reads TGTGCCTGGAGTGCTGCAAGCCCAGATACGCAGTATTTT.

This chain connects TRBV9 to TRBJ2-1, with D maybe TRBD2 (6 bases). The CDR3 spans 15 residues. Germline CDR1 and CDR2: SGDLS and YYNGEE. Trimming stripped 5 bases from V and 3 bases from J, with 15 bases between. CDR3 in amino acids: CASRGCGAFYNEQFF. CDR3 coding DNA: TGTGCCAGCAGGGGATGCGGGGCCTTCTACAATGAGCAGTTCTTC.

This clone has just one count. The J gene is TRBJ2-5, the V gene TRBV27, with 8 bases identical to TRBD2. V gave up 5 bases and J gave up 7 bases; unmatched junction bases: 9. Germline CDR1 reads MNHEY; CDR2 reads SMNVEV (reference sequence). The CDR3 consists of 14 residues. The CDR3 DNA sequence: TGTGCCAGCAGTATAAATAGCGGGACGGGGACCCAGTACTTC. Residues: CASSINSGTGTQYF.

The J gene is TRBJ2-3, the V gene TRBV7-3, with 12 bases lining up with TRBD1. This CDR3 contains 18 residues. The trim removed 3 bases at V and 1 base at J, leaving 8 bases unmatched. Germline-derived CDR1 and CDR2 are SGHTA and FQGTGA. The CDR3 sequence: CASSFAGTGGVGTDTQYF. In DNA form, the CDR3 reads TGTGCCAGCAGCTTCGCTGGGACAGGGGGCGTTGGCACAGATACGCAGTATTTT. The full variable domain, in which reference TRBV7-3 and TRBJ2-3 provide the parts outside the CDR3, is GAGVSQTPSNKVTEKGKYVELRCDPISGHTALYWYRQSLGQGPEFLIYFQGTGAADDSGLPNDRFFAVRPEGSVSTLKIQRTERGDSAVYLCASSFAGTGGVGTDTQYFGPGTRLTVL.

The chain joins TRBV12-3 or TRBV12-4 to TRBJ1-1; no definite D call. The CDR3 is made up of 12 amino acids. V lost 6 bases and J 1 base, leaving 6 bases between the germline ends. In nucleotides, the CDR3 is TGTGCCAGCAGGGGAGCGAACACTGAAGCTTTCTTT. Amino acid sequence: CASRGANTEAFF.

Concerning this clone itself: The sample carries other DNA sequences with the same CDR3. This chain uses TRBV5-4 with TRBJ2-5; TRBD2 is a possible D gene (5 bases). The CDR3 is made up of 12 amino acids. Germline-derived CDR1 and CDR2 are SGHNT and YYREEE (reference sequence). V lost 1 base and J 5 bases, leaving 6 bases between the germline ends. The CDR3 is CASSLRGETQYF. The CDR3 nucleotides are TGTGCCAGCAGCTTGAGAGGGGAGACCCAGTACTTC.

The V call is TRBV13, the J call TRBJ2-5; 14 positions match TRBD2. CDR1 is PRHDT, CDR2 FYEKMQ, per germline (reference sequence). Trimming removed 4 bases from V and 1 base from J; junction bases left unmatched: 17. The CDR3 runs to 21 residues. Written as DNA, the CDR3 is TGTGCCAGCAGCTCACAGGGGAGTCCGGGACTAGCGGGGGATTTCCAAGAGACCCAGTACTTC. It translates to CASSSQGSPGLAGDFQETQYF.

The J gene is TRBJ1-2, the V gene TRBV6-1, with a possible D match to TRBD1 (6 bases). The germline V and J ends were trimmed by 1 base and 4 bases, with 10 bases remaining between them. The CDR3 covers 14 residues. Germline V CDR1 and CDR2: MNHNS, SASEGT. CDR3 DNA sequence: TGTGCCAGCAGTGAAGTGGGGGGGCCCTATGGCTACACCTTC. Translated: CASSEVGGPYGYTF.

In this sample, this clone turned up once. The chain links TRBV5-1 to TRBJ2-7, with 8 bases that match TRBD1. V lost 6 bases and J lost 3; bases outside the gene matches: 2. Looked up from germline, CDR1 is SGHRS and CDR2 is YFSETQ. The CDR3 is 12 amino acids. This CDR3 reads CASTGGGYEQYF. CDR3 bases: TGCGCCAGCACAGGGGGCGGCTACGAGCAGTACTTC.

The chain carries TRBV11-1 and TRBJ2-2; tentatively, D is TRBD2 (6 bases). This CDR3 comprises 15 residues. V was trimmed by 5 bases and J by 7 bases, leaving 17 bases between them. The germline V gene encodes CDR1 SGHAT and CDR2 FQDESV (reference sequence). CDR3 residues: CASSRGTLRGGELFF. The CDR3 nucleotides are TGTGCCAGCAGCCGGGGGACTCTCCGTGGCGGGGAGCTGTTTTTT.

In its sample, this clone was seen once. V usage is TRBV5-1 and J usage is TRBJ2-1, with a tentative D call TRBD2 (5 bases). This CDR3 comprises 13 residues. V was shortened by 1 base and J by 9 bases, with 11 bases between the two germline ends. CDR1 is SGHRS and CDR2 is YFSETQ in the germline V gene. The CDR3 sequence: CASSLNRGLEQFF. The DNA for the CDR3 is TGCGCCAGCAGCTTGAACCGGGGTCTTGAGCAGTTCTTC. Full variable domain (remainder filled in from reference TRBV5-1 and TRBJ2-1): KAGVTQTPRYLIKTRGQQVTLSCSPISGHRSVSWYQQTPGQGLQFLFEYFSETQRNKGNFPGRFSGRQFSNSRSEMNVSTLELGDSALYLCASSLNRGLEQFFGPGTRLTVL.

CDR3 DNA: TGTGCCAGCTCACCACCATTCGGTTTCAGGGGATTAGAGGCTTTCTTT. It translates to CASSPPFGFRGLEAFF. The chain employs TRBV18 and TRBJ1-1; D is perhaps TRBD1 (6 bases). CDR1 KGHSH and CDR2 LQKENI come from the germline V gene. Trimming stripped 0 bases from V and 11 bases from J, with 22 bases between. The CDR3 covers 16 residues.

This clone was observed once. This chain connects TRBV5-5 to TRBJ2-1; the D gene is possibly TRBD1 (5 bases). The CDR3 has 12 amino acids. The V and J ends lost 5 bases and 6 bases respectively, with 9 bases between them. CDR1 and CDR2 from the germline V gene are SGHKS and YYEKEE (reference sequence). In nucleotides, the CDR3 is TGTGCCAGCAGTTTCCAGGGCAATGAGCAGTTCTTC. Translation gives CASSFQGNEQFF.

The gene calls are TRBV9 and TRBJ2-7; D is uncertain. This CDR3 is built from 14 residues. V was clipped by 0 bases and J by 1 base, with 8 bases between them. CDR1 SGDLS and CDR2 YYNGEE come from the germline V gene. CDR3 residues: CASSVEVASYEQYF. CDR3 nucleotides: TGTGCCAGCAGCGTAGAAGTAGCTTCCTACGAGCAGTACTTC.

The V gene is TRBV10-2, the J gene TRBJ1-3; TRBD1 might be the D (6 bases). Trimming left V 4 bases short and J 3 bases short, with 13 bases between. The length of the CDR3 is 15 residues. The germline V gene has CDR1 WSHSY and CDR2 SAAADI. This CDR3 is CASSVIQGYGNTIYF. The CDR3 DNA is TGCGCCAGCAGTGTGATACAGGGCTATGGAAACACCATATATTTT.

The V gene is TRBV5-4, the J gene TRBJ2-2; 10 bases are a match to TRBD1. The ends lost 1 base at V and 4 bases at J; junction bases unmatched: 1. The CDR3 has 15 residues. Germline V gene lookup returns CDR1 SGHNT and CDR2 YYREEE (reference sequence). The CDR3 loop reads CASSLRQGATGELFF. The CDR3 DNA reads as TGTGCCAGCAGCTTGCGACAGGGGGCCACCGGGGAGCTGTTTTTT.